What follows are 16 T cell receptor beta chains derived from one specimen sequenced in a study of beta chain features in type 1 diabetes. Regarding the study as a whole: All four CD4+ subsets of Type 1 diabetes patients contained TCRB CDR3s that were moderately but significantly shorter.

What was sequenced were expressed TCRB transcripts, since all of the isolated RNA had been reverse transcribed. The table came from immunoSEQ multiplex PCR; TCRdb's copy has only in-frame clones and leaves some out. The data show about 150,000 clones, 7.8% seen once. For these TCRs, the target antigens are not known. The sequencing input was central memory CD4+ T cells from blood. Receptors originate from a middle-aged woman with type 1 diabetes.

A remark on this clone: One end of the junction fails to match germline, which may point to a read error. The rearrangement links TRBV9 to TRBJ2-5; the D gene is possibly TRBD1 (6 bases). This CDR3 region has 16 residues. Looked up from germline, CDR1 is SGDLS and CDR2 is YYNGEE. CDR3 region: CASSVAQGLGQETQYF. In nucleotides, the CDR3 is TGTGCCAGCAGCGTAGCTCAGGGGCTTGGACAAGAGACCCAATACTTC.

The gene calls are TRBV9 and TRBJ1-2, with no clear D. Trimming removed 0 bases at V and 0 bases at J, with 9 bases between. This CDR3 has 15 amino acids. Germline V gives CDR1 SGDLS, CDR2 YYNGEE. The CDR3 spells CASSVDAGANYGYTF. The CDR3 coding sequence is TGTGCCAGCAGCGTAGATGCGGGCGCTAACTATGGCTACACCTTC.

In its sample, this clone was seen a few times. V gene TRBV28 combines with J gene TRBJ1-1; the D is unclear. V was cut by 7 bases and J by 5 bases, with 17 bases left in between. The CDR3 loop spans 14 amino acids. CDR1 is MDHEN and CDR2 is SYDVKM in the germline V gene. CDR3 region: CASNLGRGLTEAFF. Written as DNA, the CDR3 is TGTGCCAGCAACCTTGGGCGGGGTTTAACTGAAGCTTTCTTT.

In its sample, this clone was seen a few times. CDR3 in amino acids: CASGYTGNTEAFF. CDR3 DNA: TGTGCCAGCGGATATACAGGGAACACTGAAGCTTTCTTT. This chain connects TRBV9 to TRBJ1-1; possibly TRBD1 for D (5 bases). The germline gives CDR1 SGDLS, CDR2 YYNGEE. The V end lost 7 bases, the J end lost 1 base, and 11 bases lay between the germline ends. There are 13 residues in the CDR3.

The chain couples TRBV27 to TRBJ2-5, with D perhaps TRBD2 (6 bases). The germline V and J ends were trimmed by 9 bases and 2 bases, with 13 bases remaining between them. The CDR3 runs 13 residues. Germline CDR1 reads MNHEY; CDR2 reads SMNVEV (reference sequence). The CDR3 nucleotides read TGTGCCAGTAGGGGACTGACGCAAGAGACCCAGTACTTC. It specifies CASRGLTQETQYF.

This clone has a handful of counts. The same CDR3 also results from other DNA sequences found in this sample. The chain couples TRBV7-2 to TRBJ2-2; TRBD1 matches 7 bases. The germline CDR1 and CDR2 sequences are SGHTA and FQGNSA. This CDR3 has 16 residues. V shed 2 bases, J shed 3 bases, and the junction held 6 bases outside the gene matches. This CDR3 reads CASSLHRGPDTGELFF. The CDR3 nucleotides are TGTGCCAGCAGCTTACACAGGGGCCCGGACACCGGGGAGCTGTTTTTT.

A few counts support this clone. The CDR3 spells CASSLDQSGYTF. The CDR3 DNA is TGTGCCAGCAGCTTAGATCAAAGCGGCTACACCTTC. The chain recombines TRBV11-2 with TRBJ1-2; D gene ambiguous. From germline, CDR1 is SGHAT and CDR2 FQNNGV. The CDR3 runs to 12 residues. V was cut by 0 bases and J by 8 bases, with 7 bases left in between.

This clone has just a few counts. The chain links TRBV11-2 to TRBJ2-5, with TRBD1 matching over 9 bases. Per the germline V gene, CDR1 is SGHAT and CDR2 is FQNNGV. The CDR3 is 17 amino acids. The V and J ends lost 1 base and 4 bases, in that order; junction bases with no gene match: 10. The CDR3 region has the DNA TGTGCCAGCAGCTTAGTCCCAACCGGGACAGGGCGAGAGACCCAGTACTTC. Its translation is CASSLVPTGTGRETQYF.

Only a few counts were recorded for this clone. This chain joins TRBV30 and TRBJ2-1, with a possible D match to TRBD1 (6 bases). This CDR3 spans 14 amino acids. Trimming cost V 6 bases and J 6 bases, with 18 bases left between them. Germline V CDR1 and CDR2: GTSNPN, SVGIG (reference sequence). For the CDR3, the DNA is TGTGCCTGCCGCCGGGACACCGGAGTCAATGAGCAGTTCTTC. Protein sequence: CACRRDTGVNEQFF. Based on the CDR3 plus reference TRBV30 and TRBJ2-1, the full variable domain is SQTIHQWPATLVQPVGSPLSLECTVEGTSNPNLYWYRQAAGRGLQLLFYSVGIGQISSEVPQNLSASRPQDRQFILSSKKLLLSDSGFYLCACRRDTGVNEQFFGPGTRLTVL.

The CDR3 DNA reads TGTGCCAGTAGTATGGGACAGGGGGCAGGAGATACGCAGTATTTT. Protein sequence: CASSMGQGAGDTQYF. The genes are TRBV19 and TRBJ2-3; 12 nucleotides agree with TRBD1. The V segment lost 3 bases and the J segment 5 bases; nucleotides outside the gene matches: 3. The CDR3 has 15 residues. Germline V gives CDR1 LNHDA, CDR2 SQIVND (reference sequence).

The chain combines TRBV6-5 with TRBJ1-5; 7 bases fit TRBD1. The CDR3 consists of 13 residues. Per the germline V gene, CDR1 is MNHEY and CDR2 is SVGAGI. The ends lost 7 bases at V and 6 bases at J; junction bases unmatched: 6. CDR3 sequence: CASTRGRGQPQHF. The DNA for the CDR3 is TGTGCCAGCACGAGGGGGCGCGGTCAGCCCCAGCATTTT.

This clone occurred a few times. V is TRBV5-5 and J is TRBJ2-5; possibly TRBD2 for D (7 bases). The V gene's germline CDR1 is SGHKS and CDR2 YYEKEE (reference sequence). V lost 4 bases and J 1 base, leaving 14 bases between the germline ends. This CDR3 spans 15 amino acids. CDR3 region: CASSVSGGPQETQYF. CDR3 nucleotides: TGTGCCAGCAGCGTCTCGGGGGGCCCCCAAGAGACCCAGTACTTC.

As DNA, the CDR3 is TGTGCCAGCGCTTTTTCAGGTCTCCCGGACTATGGCTACACCTTC. It yields the protein CASAFSGLPDYGYTF. The chain has TRBV27 and TRBJ1-2, with D unclear. The CDR3 loop spans 15 amino acids. In germline, CDR1 is MNHEY, CDR2 SMNVEV (reference sequence). Trimming shortened V by 8 bases and J by 3 bases, and 19 bases separated the two germline ends.

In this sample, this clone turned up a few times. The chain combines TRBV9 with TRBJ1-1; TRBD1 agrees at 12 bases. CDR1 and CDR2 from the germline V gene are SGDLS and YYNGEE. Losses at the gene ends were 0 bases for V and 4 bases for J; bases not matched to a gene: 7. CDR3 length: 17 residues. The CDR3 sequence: CASSVGLGDRGPTEAFF. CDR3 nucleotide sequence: TGTGCCAGCAGCGTAGGGTTAGGGGACAGGGGGCCCACTGAAGCTTTCTTT.

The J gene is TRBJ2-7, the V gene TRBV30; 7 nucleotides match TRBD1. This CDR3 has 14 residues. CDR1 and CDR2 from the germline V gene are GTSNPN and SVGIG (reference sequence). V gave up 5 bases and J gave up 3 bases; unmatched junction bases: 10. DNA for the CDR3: TGTGCCTGGTCCCCCGGGACAGCCAACTACGAGCAGTACTTC. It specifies CAWSPGTANYEQYF.

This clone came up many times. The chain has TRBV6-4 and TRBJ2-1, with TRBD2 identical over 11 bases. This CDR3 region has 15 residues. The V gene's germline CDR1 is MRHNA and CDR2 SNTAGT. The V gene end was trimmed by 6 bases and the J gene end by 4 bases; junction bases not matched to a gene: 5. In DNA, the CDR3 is TGTGCCAGCAGCTTGACTAGCGGGACATACAATGAGCAGTTCTTC. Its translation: CASSLTSGTYNEQFF.